A selection of T cell receptor beta chains follows, all from one sample in a study of early T cells in non-severe SARS-CoV-2 infection. TCRdb used MiXCR to reprocess the 5' RACE reads, holding one entry per CDR3 protein. The sample consists of roughly 34,000 distinct CDR3 sequences, 4% to 5% of them appearing once. Sequenced material: whole blood. These receptors were obtained from an adult who was a healthcare worker with PCR-confirmed SARS-CoV-2 infection or an uninfected control (not recorded which). The CDR3 runs from the conserved cysteine through the conserved F or W. Size is stated for part of the rows, as once, few or many counts, or as a class when the clone is expanded.

TRBV10-3	TRBJ1-1	-	CAISESEARNTEAFF
TRBV6-5	TRBJ2-5	-	CASSSDRAKVETQYF
TRBV20-1	TRBJ2-2	-	CSARPGPGTGELFF
TRBV20-1	TRBJ2-5	many	CSAGGRRYQETQYF
TRBV5-1	TRBJ1-1	many	CASGTMDSNTEAFF
TRBV3-1	TRBJ1-1	many	CASRLTGGSDTEAFF
TRBV4-3	TRBJ2-5	-	CASSQDRVLAEETQYF
TRBV13	TRBJ2-4	few	CASSARMDQNIQYF
TRBV9	TRBJ1-2	many	CASSVYGTRGGYTF
TRBV7-2	TRBJ2-1	few	CASSLGGTSGFYNEQFF
TRBV29-1	TRBJ2-7	-	CSVEGGDSYEQYF
TRBV21-1	TRBJ1-1	many	CASSKDHHATFF
TRBV28	TRBJ2-5	-	CASRNRVTGWETQYF
TRBV7-2	TRBJ1-6	few	CASSTQGQGRSYNSPLHF
TRBV6-6	TRBJ2-5	many	CASSPPQETQYF
TRBV6-6	TRBJ1-5	many	CASSLTGNQPQHF
TRBV6-1	TRBJ2-2	many	CASSEVGGLTGELFF
TRBV5-1	TRBJ2-1	few	CASSFIAGEINEQFF
TRBV20-1	TRBJ2-4	-	CSASGAGDIQYF
TRBV27	TRBJ2-3	many	CASSARSRGIPDTQYF
TRBV7-9	TRBJ1-1	many	CASSLVTGRNTEAFF
TRBV3-1	TRBJ1-2	-	CASSQDRQGYGYTF
TRBV6-2/TRBV6-3	TRBJ2-5	many	CASSYASPGQETQYF
TRBV7-2	TRBJ2-3	-	CASSPFRGDVLDTQYF
TRBV12-3/TRBV12-4	TRBJ1-5	-	CASTSQGREPQHF
TRBV20-1	TRBJ2-3	-	CSVRGGFRDTQYF
TRBV28	TRBJ2-1	many	CASSLFPGLAGRDEQFF
TRBV28	TRBJ1-1	few	CASSLGPGAFF
TRBV27	TRBJ1-1	many	CASSPEGGLGTEAFF
TRBV7-2	TRBJ2-5	many	CASSSTGGEETQYF
TRBV12-3/TRBV12-4	TRBJ2-5	few	CASNIGGVETQYF
TRBV7-2	TRBJ2-7	few	CASSARPGSSYEQYF
TRBV19	TRBJ2-2	-	CASSRTGTGKDGELFF
TRBV28	TRBJ1-3	few	CASSRQGKNTIYF
TRBV6-5	TRBJ2-5	few	CASSRTRGGSVTQYF
TRBV29-1	TRBJ2-2	many	CSVAIGELFF
TRBV18	TRBJ2-7	many	CASSRAGTASYEQYF
TRBV7-9	TRBJ1-6	many	CASSAYRSSYNSPLHF
TRBV5-4	TRBJ2-1	few	CASSLASAPYNEQFF
TRBV20-1	TRBJ2-3	many	CSASLADTQYF
TRBV28	TRBJ1-2	many	CASSPPTVLYGYTF
TRBV7-8	TRBJ1-2	few	CASSIPPGQGGYTF
TRBV13	TRBJ1-1	many	CASSQDSMNTEAFF
TRBV5-5	TRBJ1-5	many	CASSLVQGMNQPQHF
TRBV12-3/TRBV12-4	TRBJ2-5	-	CASSPRGTGEEPKKETQYF
TRBV24-1	TRBJ1-1	many	CATRSGGMNTEAFF
TRBV3-1	TRBJ2-3	few	CASSQFGDTQYF
TRBV12-3/TRBV12-4	TRBJ1-1	-	CASSHTANTEAFF
TRBV19	TRBJ2-1	few	CASSIVGRTGGYNEQFF
TRBV29-1	TRBJ2-1	many	CSVEREGGFF
TRBV6-2/TRBV6-3	TRBJ2-7	many	CASREDRGYEQYF
TRBV7-2	TRBJ2-3	many	CASSLIIAADTQYF
TRBV7-9	TRBJ2-5	many	CASSVFLAGGIQETQYF
TRBV3-1	TRBJ2-2	many	CASSQGTGEVGELFF
TRBV18	TRBJ2-4	-	CASSPGTGVTKNIQYF
TRBV7-6	TRBJ2-3	many	CASSPRPLDTQYF
TRBV28	TRBJ2-5	few	CASSFPRGSETQYF
TRBV7-2	TRBJ1-1	many	CASSFIRDRGFLTEAFF
TRBV2	TRBJ1-1	many	CASSEARGAGTEAFF